This T cell receptor beta chain was documented in a study of metastatic and nonmetastatic thyroid tumors. Whole-study context: Patients with malignant and benign thyroid disease provided blood and tumor or nodule tissue, whose repertoires were compared. The study, taken as a whole, reports: In blood and tumor, TCR beta diversity was reportedly significantly higher in malignant thyroid tumors than in benign nodules.

Patients were all untreated before their thyroid surgery. In the authors' workflow: CDR3 differences across clinicopathological groups were used to build a distant-metastasis classifier for papillary thyroid cancer. TCRdb reprocessed the PCR reads using MiXCR. These V and J calls rely on TCRdb rather than the paper's analysis. The sample has 25,000 to 30,000 clones; around 14% are singletons. CDR1 and CDR2 (germline): SGHTA, FQGTGA. CDR3 size: 15 residues. This clone was observed a single time. The antigen is not known. A read error may produce the germline difference seen at one junction end. This sequence joins TRBV7-3 and TRBJ2-2, with D perhaps matching TRBD1 (5 bases). Sequenced: blood. This receptor was identified in a male donor with papillary thyroid cancer or a benign thyroid nodule (not recorded which). Some clones in this sample may be carry-over from other donors' samples. The CDR3 region is CASSSDMTNTVELFF. As DNA, the CDR3 is TGTGCCAGCAGCTCGGACATGACGAACACCGTGGAGCTGTTTTTT.